Given below is one TCR beta chain in context. This clone was observed a single time. Its antigen is still unknown. The input lacks base qualities; no much larger clone sits a single base away. This sample was included in a study of shared clonotypes between healthy human individuals (dated by TCRdb to 2018 to 2020). About the investigation overall: The cohort included a few men and a couple of women between 18 and 49 years of age. For each donor, three plates each were used for CD4 naive and CD4 memory, two plates were used for CD8 naive, and one plate was used for CD8 memory. The study deeply sequenced blood TCR repertoires of about 5 healthy adults to estimate repertoire size and the extent of clonotype sharing between individuals. To increase sequencing depth and limit assay-specific biases, different laboratories used diverse techniques to prepare libraries and sequence TCR repertoires. Each donor's leukapheresis produced roughly between roughly 0.85 and 9.5 billion PBMCs. Overall study results and their limits: Approximately 5% of naive CD4, 3.5% of naive CD8, 2% to 2.5% of memory CD4, and 0.4% of memory CD8 clonotypes were shared across a few donors. Naive subsets generally had larger estimated clonotype richness than memory subsets did. Only blood was sampled, and tissue TCR repertoires likely differ from those in blood. Because the study included a small number of donors, the genetic and exposure-history diversity represented was limited. Incomplete sequencing was indicated by rarefaction of sorted-subset datasets, despite the large sequencing depth. Pairwise subsampling indicated that sequencing depth was expected to affect the degree of clonotype sharing among donors. Compared with non-shared clonotypes, clonotypes shared by all four sorted-subset donors had higher generation probabilities.

The donors were healthy, HIV-negative adults who had no recently reported acute infections or vaccinations. Every donor was a Caucasian adult residing in Nashville, Tennessee, USA. Magnetic negative selection was used to enrich CD4+ T cells, after which naive cells were positively selected on CD45RA and the negative fraction became the memory subset. After blood collection by leukapheresis, PBMCs were isolated using Ficoll-Histopaque density gradient centrifugation and then cryopreserved in the vapor phase of liquid nitrogen. Analytical flow cytometry was used to check the purity and quantity of every magnetically sorted T cell population. Each sorted fraction had its genomic DNA isolated and then quantified by UV absorbance on a Nanodrop 2000c. From a lookup of the germline V gene, CDR1 and CDR2 are MNHEY and SVGAGI. The CDR3 holds 15 amino acids from the cysteine to the phenylalanine. Only CDR3 DNA remains: 45 bases, in frame from the first base. After removal of 5 bases from V and 7 bases from J, the junction retains 6 bases not matched to a gene.

TCR CDR3 regions were amplified from genomic DNA by multiplex PCR using the deep immunoSEQ assay. Genomic DNA extracted from each cell subset was distributed evenly over all wells of several immunoSEQ 96-well plates, and each plate served as one replicate. Each replicate PCR for sorted subsets received roughly 0.2 ug genomic DNA, equal to around 32,000 T cell genomes. Purified libraries were measured with a Qubit 3.0 fluorometer, size-checked on a Bioanalyzer 2100, and measured again with the KAPA Library Quantification kit. A separate single-read 150-cycle Illumina NextSeq 550 flow cell was used to sequence each immunoSEQ 96-well plate. In the original analysis: Because the immunoSEQ output held only junctional sequences and lacked quality scores, the filtering could not match the filtering applied to full-length reads. To assign V/J genes and CDR3, sequences were annotated using PyIR, a Python wrapper for IgBLAST v1.9, with IMGT germline references. Reads were removed for weak V/J assignments (E-value above 1e-6), missing CDR3, stop codons, out-of-frame junctions, or ambiguous translated residues. V3J clonotypes were defined as sequences sharing an identical inferred V gene, J gene, and CDR3 amino acid sequence. Percentage overlap between repertoires was calculated by dividing the number of shared unique clonotypes by the size of the smaller repertoire. Richness of each repertoire was evaluated using RTK rarefaction, the Chao1 estimator, and Recon v2.1 estimates of unobserved clonotypes. Generation probabilities were computed with OLGA for all TCRbeta clonotypes obtained by the gDNA method from several donors. This immuneACCESS table, as held by TCRdb, lists in-frame sequences with V and J called but not all clones. Of the missing ones, under half trace to an unresolved V gene in checked studies; the others have no known cause. Clone size and V and J calls were adopted from that table, with D and trimming inferred from the DNA. A total of 2 million to 3 million clones appear in this sample, roughly 93% of them only once. Jointly, the top ten make up approximately 0.37% of the sample.

The sequenced sample was naive CD4+ T cells from PBMCs. This sample's cell subset or site label indicates: CD45RA+ positively selected. This sequence uses TRBV6-5 and TRBJ1-6; 9 nucleotides in the junction match TRBD1. The sequence was collected from a man aged 18 to 29 in good health. Some clones in this sample may be carry-over from other donors' samples. The CDR3 protein: CASSMTDRGNSPLHF. DNA sequence: TGTGCCAGCAGTATGACTGACAGGGGGAATTCACCCCTCCACTTT.